The 17 T cell receptor beta chains reported below all come from one sample, sequenced in a study of blood T cells in healthy people across ages. A J-beta primer mix and a sample-barcoded 5' primer were used in a second PCR of roughly 7 to 12 cycles. TCRdb processed the 5' RACE reads anew with MiXCR; each CDR3 protein has one entry. The table includes 660,000 or so distinct CDR3 sequences, roughly 53% detected once. The material sequenced was blood. The receptors were sampled from a man between 60 and 75 years old in good health.

The V call is TRBV6-1, the J call TRBJ2-5; possible D gene TRBD2, 5 bases. Trimming cost V 7 bases and J 2 bases, with 26 bases left between them. The CDR3 totals 18 residues. Germline V gene lookup returns CDR1 MNHNS and CDR2 SASEGT. The CDR3 coding sequence is TGTGCCAGCACCCAAACCAACAAGGGCGGACGGACTCAAGAGACCCAGTACTTC. This codes for CASTQTNKGGRTQETQYF.

The chain is built from TRBV5-1 and TRBJ2-3, with no clear D. The CDR3 consists of 13 residues. CDR1 and CDR2 (germline): SGHRS, YFSETQ. Trimming removed 3 bases from V and 2 bases from J, with 7 bases in between. The CDR3 here is CASSSQPTDTQYF. The CDR3, as DNA: TGCGCCAGCAGCTCACAGCCCACAGATACGCAGTATTTT.

This clonotype was detected only a few times. V gene TRBV12-3 or TRBV12-4 combines with J gene TRBJ2-5; TRBD1 is a possible D gene (6 bases). V lost 6 bases to trimming and J lost 1 base, with 27 bases between them. The CDR3 totals 19 residues. CDR3 DNA: TGTGCCAGCAGCCGTCTTCGGGGCAGGGGCCTAAGCCCCCAAGAGACCCAGTACTTC. Translating gives CASSRLRGRGLSPQETQYF.

This chain connects TRBV15 to TRBJ1-1; 9 bases are shared with TRBD1. V lost 4 bases, J lost 5 bases, and 8 bases stayed unmatched. The CDR3 has 15 amino acids. Per the germline V gene, CDR1 is LNHNV and CDR2 is YYDKDF (reference sequence). The CDR3 nucleotides read TGTGCCACCAGCACCGTCACAGGGGGCTGGACTGAAGCTTTCTTT. The encoded protein is CATSTVTGGWTEAFF.

This clonotype occurred a few times. The chain employs TRBV5-1 and TRBJ1-6; D is undetermined. V was cut by 8 bases and J by 7 bases, with 16 bases left in between. Germline values: CDR1 SGHRS, CDR2 YFSETQ. The CDR3 length is 14 residues. The CDR3 loop reads CASRFGIGNSPLHF. The CDR3 region has the DNA TGCGCCAGTAGGTTTGGGATTGGAAATTCACCCCTCCACTTT.

The chain joins TRBV12-3 or TRBV12-4 to TRBJ1-1; no clear D gene. V was trimmed by 3 bases and J by 7 bases, leaving 6 bases between them. This CDR3 has 11 amino acids. The CDR3 DNA follows: TGTGCCAGCAGTTTGGGAGATGAAGCTTTCTTT. This encodes CASSLGDEAFF.

The CDR3 bases are TGCAGTGCTCCACCGGGACGCTCCTATAATTCACCCCTCCACTTT. This codes for CSAPPGRSYNSPLHF. This chain joins TRBV20-1 and TRBJ1-6, with D maybe TRBD1 (5 bases). The germline V and J ends were trimmed by 5 bases and 0 bases, with 11 bases remaining between them. The CDR3 totals 15 residues. The germline CDR1 and CDR2 sequences are DFQATT and SNEGSKA (reference sequence).

The chain joins TRBV11-2 to TRBJ2-1; D is possibly TRBD1 (5 bases). The CDR3 is 15 amino acids. Germline CDR1 reads SGHAT; CDR2 reads FQNNGV. V dropped 0 bases and J dropped 6 bases, with 12 bases sitting between them. CDR3 loop: CASSLETARGNEQFF. The CDR3 bases are TGTGCCAGCAGCTTAGAAACAGCAAGGGGCAATGAGCAGTTCTTC.

The chain recombines TRBV24-1 with TRBJ2-5; 9 positions match TRBD1. V gave up 9 bases and J gave up 1 base; unmatched junction bases: 2. Germline V gene sequence: CDR1 KGHDR, CDR2 SFDVKD. CDR3 length: 13 residues. As DNA, the CDR3 is TGTGCCACCCAGGACAGGGGCCAAGAGACCCAGTACTTC. Protein: CATQDRGQETQYF.

The chain joins TRBV25-1 to TRBJ2-5; no clear D gene. CDR3 length: 13 residues. Looked up from germline, CDR1 is MGHDK and CDR2 is SYGVNS. Trimming took 6 bases from V and 0 from J, leaving 8 bases between them. In DNA form, the CDR3 reads TGTGCCAGCAGCCAAGTAAACCAAGAGACCCAGTACTTC. Protein sequence: CASSQVNQETQYF. The full variable domain, rest sourced from reference TRBV25-1 and TRBJ2-5, is EADIYQTPRYLVIGTGKKITLECSQTMGHDKMYWYQQDPGMELHLIHYSYGVNSTEKGDLSSESTVSRIRTEHFPLTLESARPSHTSQYLCASSQVNQETQYFGPGTRLLVL.

This chain connects TRBV7-9 to TRBJ2-7; a possible D gene is TRBD1 (5 bases). Germline-derived CDR1 and CDR2 are SEHNR and FQNEAQ (reference sequence). There are 15 residues in the CDR3. V gave up 2 bases and J gave up 5 bases, with 16 bases separating them. CDR3 loop: CASSLTDRRVDEQYF. Written as DNA, the CDR3 is TGTGCCAGCAGCTTAACCGACAGACGAGTGGACGAGCAGTACTTC.

The rearrangement joins TRBV20-1 to TRBJ2-7; no clear D gene. With the DNA end fitting TRBJ2-5 better, the J assignment may be wrong. The CDR3 covers 13 residues. Germline V gene data show CDR1 as DFQATT and CDR2 as SNEGSKA (reference sequence). DNA for the CDR3: TGCAGTGCTAGAAATTCCGTTCGGGAGACCCAGTACTTC. It codes for CSARNSVRETQYF.

V gene TRBV5-4 combines with J gene TRBJ2-7; D is unresolved. There are 14 residues in the CDR3. Germline V gives CDR1 SGHNT, CDR2 YYREEE (reference sequence). Trimming left V 2 bases short and J 0 bases short, with 9 bases between. The CDR3 DNA reads as TGTGCCAGCAGCTTATTACAGACCTCCTACGAGCAGTACTTC. This encodes CASSLLQTSYEQYF.

This clonotype was recorded once. V is TRBV11-3 and J is TRBJ1-5, with D perhaps matching TRBD1 (6 bases). Germline lookup yields CDR1 SGHNT and CDR2 YENEEA. The CDR3 is 17 amino acids. V was pared by 3 bases and J by 5 bases, with 20 bases between. CDR3 region: CASSFPRQGRNYQPQHF. CDR3 sequence (DNA): TGTGCCAGCAGCTTCCCAAGGCAGGGGAGGAACTATCAGCCCCAGCATTTT. The full variable domain, its missing parts supplied by reference TRBV11-3 and TRBJ1-5, is EAGVVQSPRYKIIEKKQPVAFWCNPISGHNTLYWYLQNLGQGPELLIRYENEEAVDDSQLPKDRFSAERLKGVDSTLKIQPAELGDSAVYLCASSFPRQGRNYQPQHFGDGTRLSIL.

This clonotype was counted once. A junction end diverges from the germline sequence, so it may reflect a read error. V gene TRBV20-1 combines with J gene TRBJ2-1; TRBD2 matches 14 bases. CDR1 is DFQATT and CDR2 is SNEGSKA in the germline V gene (reference sequence). CDR3 length equals 18 residues. The CDR3 region has the DNA TGCAGTGCCACGACTAGCGGGGGGGCCGGGGCTTCCTACAATGAGCAATTCTTC. Its translation is CSATTSGGAGASYNEQFF.

This chain uses TRBV4-1 with TRBJ2-1, with D perhaps TRBD2 (6 bases). With 0 bases removed from V and 4 bases from J, the gap between germline ends came to 19 bases. The CDR3 runs to 18 residues. Per the germline V gene, CDR1 is MGHRA and CDR2 is YSYEKL. This CDR3 is CASSQDGVRGAIYNEQFF. The DNA for the CDR3 is TGCGCCAGCAGCCAAGATGGTGTTCGCGGGGCTATATACAATGAGCAGTTCTTC.

This chain links TRBV7-6 with TRBJ2-2; 7 nucleotides match TRBD1. Germline loops: CDR1 SGHVS, CDR2 FNYEAQ. After removal of 5 bases from V and 4 bases from J, the junction contained 10 bases not matched to a gene. This CDR3 has 16 amino acids. The CDR3 region has the DNA TGTGCCAGCAGCCCAAGGGGGCAGGGGCTCACCGGGGAGCTGTTTTTT. The encoded protein is CASSPRGQGLTGELFF.